This TCR beta chain originates from a study of T-cell reconstitution after alpha-beta-depleted transplantation in children. The study's findings and limits: Expanded graft clones, several hundred of them, were reportedly the source of alpha-beta T cells about two months after transplant.

Preparation of the TCRbeta library used unique molecular identifiers. TCRdb reprocessed the PCR reads with MiXCR, giving one entry per CDR3 protein. The sample includes a few hundred thousand distinct CDR3 sequences, over 10% of them seen just once. This clonotype was found a few times. As yet, its antigen is unknown. CDR3 size: 15 residues. CDR1 GTSNPN and CDR2 SVGIG come from the germline V gene (reference sequence). The V gene lost 7 bases and the J gene lost 3 bases, with 19 bases spanning the gap. The chain carries TRBV30 and TRBJ2-1; TRBD1 might be the D (6 bases). This clonotype was sampled from a male patient between 10 and 17 years old who had a stem cell transplant for acute myeloid leukemia, so the T cells may come from the graft donor. The specimen was PBMCs, mostly from graft donor cells, collected 360 days after TCRalphabeta/CD19-depleted stem cell transplant. CDR3 nucleotides: TGTGCCTCAGGACAGTTGGGTCCTAGCTACAATGAGCAGTTCTTC. Its translation is CASGQLGPSYNEQFF.